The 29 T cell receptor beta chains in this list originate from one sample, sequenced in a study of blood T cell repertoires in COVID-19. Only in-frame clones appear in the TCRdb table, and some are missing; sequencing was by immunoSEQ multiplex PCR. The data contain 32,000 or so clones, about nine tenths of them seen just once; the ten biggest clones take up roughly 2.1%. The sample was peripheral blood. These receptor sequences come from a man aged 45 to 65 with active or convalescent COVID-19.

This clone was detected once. CDR3 residues: CASSVVVGSYEQFF. The CDR3 bases are TGTGCCAGCAGCGTAGTGGTGGGGAGCTATGAGCAGTTCTTC. This chain links TRBV9 with TRBJ2-1, with TRBD2 as a possible D gene (5 bases). The germline V gene encodes CDR1 SGDLS and CDR2 YYNGEE. The length of the CDR3 is 14 residues. V lost 0 bases and J lost 8, with 12 bases in between.

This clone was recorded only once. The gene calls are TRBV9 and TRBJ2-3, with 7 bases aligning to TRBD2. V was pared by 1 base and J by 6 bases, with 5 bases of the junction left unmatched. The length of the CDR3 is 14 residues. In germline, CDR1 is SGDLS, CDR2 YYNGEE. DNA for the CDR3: TGTGCCAGCAGCGTATCGACTAGCTGGGATACGCAGTATTTT. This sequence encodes CASSVSTSWDTQYF.

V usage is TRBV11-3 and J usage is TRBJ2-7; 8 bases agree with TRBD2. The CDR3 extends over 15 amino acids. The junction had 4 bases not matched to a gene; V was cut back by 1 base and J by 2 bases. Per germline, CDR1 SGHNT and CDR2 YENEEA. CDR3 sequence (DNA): TGTGCCAGCAGCTTAGGCACTAGCGGACCCTACGAGCAGTACTTC. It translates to CASSLGTSGPYEQYF.

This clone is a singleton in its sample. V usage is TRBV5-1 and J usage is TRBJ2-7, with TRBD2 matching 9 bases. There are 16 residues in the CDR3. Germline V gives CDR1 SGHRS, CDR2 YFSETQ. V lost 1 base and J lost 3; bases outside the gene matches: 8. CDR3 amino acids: CASSLSVAGANYEQYF. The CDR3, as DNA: TGCGCCAGCAGCTTGTCAGTAGCGGGAGCGAACTACGAGCAGTACTTC.

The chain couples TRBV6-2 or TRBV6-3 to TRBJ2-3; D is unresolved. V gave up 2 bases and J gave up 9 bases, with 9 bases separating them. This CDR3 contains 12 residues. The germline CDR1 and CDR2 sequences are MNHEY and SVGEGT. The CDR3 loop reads CASSYQPRTQYF. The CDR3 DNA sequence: TGTGCCAGCAGTTACCAACCCCGGACGCAGTATTTT.

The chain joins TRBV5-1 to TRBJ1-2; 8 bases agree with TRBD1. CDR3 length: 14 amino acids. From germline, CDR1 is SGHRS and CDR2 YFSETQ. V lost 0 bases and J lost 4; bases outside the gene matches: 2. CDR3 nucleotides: TGCGCCAGCAGCTTGGACAGGGGGATCTATGGCTACACCTTC. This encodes CASSLDRGIYGYTF.

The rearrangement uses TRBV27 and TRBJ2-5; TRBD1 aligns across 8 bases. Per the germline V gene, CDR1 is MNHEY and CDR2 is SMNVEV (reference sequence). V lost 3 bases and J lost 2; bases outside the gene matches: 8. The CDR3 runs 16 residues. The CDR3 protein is CASSLAGTGSQETQYF. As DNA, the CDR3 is TGTGCCAGCAGTTTGGCCGGGACAGGTTCGCAAGAGACCCAGTACTTC.

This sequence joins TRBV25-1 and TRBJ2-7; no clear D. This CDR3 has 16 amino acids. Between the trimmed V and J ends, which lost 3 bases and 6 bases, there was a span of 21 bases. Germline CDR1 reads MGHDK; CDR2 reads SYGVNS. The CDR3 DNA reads TGTGCCAGCAGTGAGACCGACTCTTCGGCTCCCTGCGAGCAGTACTTC. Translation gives CASSETDSSAPCEQYF.

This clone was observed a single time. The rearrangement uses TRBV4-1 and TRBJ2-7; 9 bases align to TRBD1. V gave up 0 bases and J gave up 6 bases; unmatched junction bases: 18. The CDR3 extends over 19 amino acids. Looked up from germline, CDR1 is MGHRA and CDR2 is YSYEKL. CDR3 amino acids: CASSQDTGTGLASPREQYF. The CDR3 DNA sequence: TGCGCCAGCAGCCAAGATACGGGGACAGGGCTGGCTAGCCCACGCGAGCAGTACTTC.

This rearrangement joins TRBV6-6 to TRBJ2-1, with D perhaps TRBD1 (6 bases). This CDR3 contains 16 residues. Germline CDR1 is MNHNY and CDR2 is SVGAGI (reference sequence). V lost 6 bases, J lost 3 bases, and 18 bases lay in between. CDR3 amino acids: CASRHYRVELYNEQFF. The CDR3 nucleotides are TGTGCCAGCAGGCACTACAGGGTCGAGCTCTACAATGAGCAGTTCTTC.

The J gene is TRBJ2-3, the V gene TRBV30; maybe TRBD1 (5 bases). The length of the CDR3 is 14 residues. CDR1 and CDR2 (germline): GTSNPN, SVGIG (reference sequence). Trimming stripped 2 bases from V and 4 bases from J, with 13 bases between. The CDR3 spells CAWSLGQGADTQYF. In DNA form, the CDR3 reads TGTGCCTGGAGTCTAGGTCAGGGTGCAGATACGCAGTATTTT.

CDR3 nucleotide sequence: TGCGCCAGCAGCGGGGGGACAGGGGTTCAGCCCCAGCATTTT. Its protein is CASSGGTGVQPQHF. V usage is TRBV4-1 and J usage is TRBJ1-5, with 10 bases lining up with TRBD1. CDR3 length: 14 amino acids. The germline V gene has CDR1 MGHRA and CDR2 YSYEKL. Losses at the gene ends were 5 bases for V and 6 bases for J; bases not matched to a gene: 4.

The CDR3 nucleotides are TGTGCCAGCAGCTTATACGAGGGCGCCGGGGAGCTGTTTTTT. This encodes CASSLYEGAGELFF. This chain joins TRBV7-9 and TRBJ2-2; possibly TRBD2 for D (5 bases). CDR1 is SEHNR and CDR2 is FQNEAQ in the germline V gene (reference sequence). The CDR3 runs 14 residues. Trimming took off 2 bases at V and 6 bases at J, with 10 bases between the two ends.

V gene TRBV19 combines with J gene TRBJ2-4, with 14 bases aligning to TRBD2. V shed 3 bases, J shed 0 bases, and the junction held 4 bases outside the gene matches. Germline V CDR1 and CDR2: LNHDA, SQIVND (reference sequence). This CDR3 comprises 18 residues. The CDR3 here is CASSMRLAGGLAKNIQYF. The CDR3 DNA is TGTGCCAGTAGTATGAGACTAGCGGGAGGGCTAGCCAAAAACATTCAGTACTTC.

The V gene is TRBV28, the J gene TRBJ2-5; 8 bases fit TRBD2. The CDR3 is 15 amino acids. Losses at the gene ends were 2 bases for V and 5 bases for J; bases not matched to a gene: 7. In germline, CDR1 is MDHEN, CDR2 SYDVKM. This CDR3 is CASSLVGTSVETQYF. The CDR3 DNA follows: TGTGCCAGCAGTTTAGTTGGGACTAGTGTCGAGACCCAGTACTTC.

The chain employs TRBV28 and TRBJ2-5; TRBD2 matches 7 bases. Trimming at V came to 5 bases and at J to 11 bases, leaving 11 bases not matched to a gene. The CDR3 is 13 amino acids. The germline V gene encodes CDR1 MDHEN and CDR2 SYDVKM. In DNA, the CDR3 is TGTGCCAGCAGTCACGGGACTATGCCTCGTCAGTACTTC. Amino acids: CASSHGTMPRQYF.

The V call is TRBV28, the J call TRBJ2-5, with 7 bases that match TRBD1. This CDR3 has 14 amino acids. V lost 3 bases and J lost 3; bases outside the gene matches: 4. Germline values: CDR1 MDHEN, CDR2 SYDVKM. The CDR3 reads CASSLRDREETQYF. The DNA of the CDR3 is TGTGCCAGCAGTTTGAGAGACAGGGAAGAGACCCAGTACTTC.

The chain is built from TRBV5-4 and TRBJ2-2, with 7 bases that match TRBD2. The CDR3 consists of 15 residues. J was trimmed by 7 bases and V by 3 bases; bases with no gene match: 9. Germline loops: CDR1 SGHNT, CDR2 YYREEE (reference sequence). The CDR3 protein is CASSYPGTTSGELFF. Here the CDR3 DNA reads TGTGCCAGCAGCTACCCCGGGACTACGAGCGGGGAGCTGTTTTTT. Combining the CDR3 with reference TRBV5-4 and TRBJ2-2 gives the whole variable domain ETGVTQSPTHLIKTRGQQVTLRCSSQSGHNTVSWYQQALGQGPQFIFQYYREEENGRGNFPPRFSGLQFPNYSSELNVNALELDDSALYLCASSYPGTTSGELFFGEGSRLTVL.

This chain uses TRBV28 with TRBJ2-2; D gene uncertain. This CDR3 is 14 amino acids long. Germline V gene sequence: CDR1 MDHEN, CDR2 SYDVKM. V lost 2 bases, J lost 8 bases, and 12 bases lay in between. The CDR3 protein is CASSLQDYPGELFF. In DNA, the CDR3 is TGTGCCAGCAGTTTACAGGATTATCCTGGGGAGCTGTTTTTT.

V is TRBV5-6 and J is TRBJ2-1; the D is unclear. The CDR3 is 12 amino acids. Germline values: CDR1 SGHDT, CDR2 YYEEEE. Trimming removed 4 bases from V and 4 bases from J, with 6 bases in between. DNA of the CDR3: TGTGCCAGCAGCGGTCAGTACAATGAGCAGTTCTTC. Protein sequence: CASSGQYNEQFF.

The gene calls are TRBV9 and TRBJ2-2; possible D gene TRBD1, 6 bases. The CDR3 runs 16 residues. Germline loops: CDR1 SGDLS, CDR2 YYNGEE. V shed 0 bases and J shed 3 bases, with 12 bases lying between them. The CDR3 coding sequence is TGTGCCAGCAGCGTAGAGGGGGTGAGGGACACCGGGGAGCTGTTTTTT. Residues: CASSVEGVRDTGELFF.

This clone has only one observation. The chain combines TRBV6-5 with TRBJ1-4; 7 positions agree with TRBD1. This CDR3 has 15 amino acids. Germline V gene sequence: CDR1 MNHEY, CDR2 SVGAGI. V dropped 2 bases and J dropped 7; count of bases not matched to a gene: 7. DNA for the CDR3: TGTGCCAGCAGTTACAGGGGGCGAGTGGTTGAAAAACTGTTTTTT. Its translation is CASSYRGRVVEKLFF.

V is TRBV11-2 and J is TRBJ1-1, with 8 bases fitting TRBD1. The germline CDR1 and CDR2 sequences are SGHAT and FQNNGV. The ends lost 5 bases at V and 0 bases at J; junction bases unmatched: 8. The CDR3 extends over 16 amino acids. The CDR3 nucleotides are TGTGCCAGCAGCGCATTGGGACAGGCGATGAACACTGAAGCTTTCTTT. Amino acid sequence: CASSALGQAMNTEAFF.

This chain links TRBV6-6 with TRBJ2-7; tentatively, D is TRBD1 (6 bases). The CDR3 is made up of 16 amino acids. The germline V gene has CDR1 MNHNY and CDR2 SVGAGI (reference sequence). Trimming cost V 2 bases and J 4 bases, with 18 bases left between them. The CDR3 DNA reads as TGTGCCAGCAGTTACAGTTTAGGGGCCAGGGGTTACGAGCAGTACTTC. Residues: CASSYSLGARGYEQYF.

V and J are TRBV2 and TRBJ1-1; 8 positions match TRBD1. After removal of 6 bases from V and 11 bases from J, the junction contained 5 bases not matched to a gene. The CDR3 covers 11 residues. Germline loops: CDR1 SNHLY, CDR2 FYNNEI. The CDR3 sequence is CASSRDRLAFF. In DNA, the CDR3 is TGTGCCAGCAGCCGGGACAGGCTGGCTTTCTTT. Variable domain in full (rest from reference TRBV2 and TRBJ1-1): EPEVTQTPSHQVTQMGQEVILRCVPISNHLYFYWYRQILGQKVEFLVSFYNNEISEKSEIFDDQFSVERPDGSNFTLKIRSTKLEDSAMYFCASSRDRLAFFGQGTRLTVV.

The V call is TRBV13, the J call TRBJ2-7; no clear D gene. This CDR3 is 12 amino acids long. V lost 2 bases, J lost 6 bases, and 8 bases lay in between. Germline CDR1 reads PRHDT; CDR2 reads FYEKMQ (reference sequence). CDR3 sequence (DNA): TGTGCCAGCAGCTTACCCCCGTCCGAGCAGTACTTC. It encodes CASSLPPSEQYF.

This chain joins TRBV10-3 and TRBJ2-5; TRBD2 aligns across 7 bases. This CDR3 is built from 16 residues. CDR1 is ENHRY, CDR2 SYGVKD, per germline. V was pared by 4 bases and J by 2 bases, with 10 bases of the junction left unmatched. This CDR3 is CAISVGGLGTQETQYF. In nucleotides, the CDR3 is TGTGCCATCAGTGTGGGAGGGCTTGGGACTCAAGAGACCCAGTACTTC.

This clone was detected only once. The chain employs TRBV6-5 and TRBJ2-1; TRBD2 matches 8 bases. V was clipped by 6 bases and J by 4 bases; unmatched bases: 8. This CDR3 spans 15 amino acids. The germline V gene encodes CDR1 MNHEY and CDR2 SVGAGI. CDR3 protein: CASRSAGAGYNEQFF. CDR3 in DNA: TGTGCCAGCAGATCAGCGGGAGCCGGGTACAATGAGCAGTTCTTC.

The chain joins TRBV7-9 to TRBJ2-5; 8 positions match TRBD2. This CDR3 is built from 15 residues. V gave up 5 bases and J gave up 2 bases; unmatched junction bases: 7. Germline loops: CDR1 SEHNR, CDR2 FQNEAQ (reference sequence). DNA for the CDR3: TGTGCCAGCAGCCCCCGCCCGGGGGGGCAAGAGACCCAGTACTTC. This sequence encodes CASSPRPGGQETQYF. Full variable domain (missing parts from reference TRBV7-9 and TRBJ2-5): DTGVSQNPRHKITKRGQNVTFRCDPISEHNRLYWYRQTLGQGPEFLTYFQNEAQLEKSRLLSDRFSAERPKGSFSTLEIQRTEQGDSAMYLCASSPRPGGQETQYFGPGTRLLVL.